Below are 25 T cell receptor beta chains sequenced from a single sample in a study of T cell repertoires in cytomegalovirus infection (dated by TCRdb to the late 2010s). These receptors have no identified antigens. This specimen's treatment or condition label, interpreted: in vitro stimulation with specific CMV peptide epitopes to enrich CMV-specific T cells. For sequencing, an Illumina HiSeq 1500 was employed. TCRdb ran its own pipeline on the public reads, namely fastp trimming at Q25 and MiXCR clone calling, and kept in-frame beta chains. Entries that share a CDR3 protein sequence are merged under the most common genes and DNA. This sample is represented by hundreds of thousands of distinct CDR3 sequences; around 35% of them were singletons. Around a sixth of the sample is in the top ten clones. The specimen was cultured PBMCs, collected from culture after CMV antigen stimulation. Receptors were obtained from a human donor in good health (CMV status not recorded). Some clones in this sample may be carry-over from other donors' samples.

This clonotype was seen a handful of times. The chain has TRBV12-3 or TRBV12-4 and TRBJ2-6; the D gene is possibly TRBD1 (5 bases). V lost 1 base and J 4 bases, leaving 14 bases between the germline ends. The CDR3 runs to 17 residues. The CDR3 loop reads CASSLGTRVSGANVLTF. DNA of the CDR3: TGTGCCAGCAGTTTAGGGACAAGGGTGAGCGGGGCCAACGTCCTGACTTTC.

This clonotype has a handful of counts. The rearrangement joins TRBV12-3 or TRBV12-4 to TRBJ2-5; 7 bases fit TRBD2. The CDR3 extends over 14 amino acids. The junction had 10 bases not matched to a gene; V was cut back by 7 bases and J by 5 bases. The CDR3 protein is CASNLNGGRETQYF. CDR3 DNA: TGTGCCAGCAACCTAAACGGGGGGAGGGAGACCCAGTACTTC.

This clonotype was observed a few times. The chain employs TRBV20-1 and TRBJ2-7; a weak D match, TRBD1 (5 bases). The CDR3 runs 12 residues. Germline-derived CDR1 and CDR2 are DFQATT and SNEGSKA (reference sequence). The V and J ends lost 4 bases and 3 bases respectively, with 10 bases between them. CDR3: CSATTTDYEQYV. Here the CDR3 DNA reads TGCAGTGCTACTACGACAGACTACGAGCAGTACGTC.

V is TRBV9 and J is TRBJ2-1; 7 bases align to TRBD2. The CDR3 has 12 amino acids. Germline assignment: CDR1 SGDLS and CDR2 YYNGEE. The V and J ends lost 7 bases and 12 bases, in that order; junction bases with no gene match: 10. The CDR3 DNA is TGTGCCAGCGGGACCTCTACGGGAGGGCAGTTCTTC. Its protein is CASGTSTGGQFF.

The CDR3 loop reads CASSQASNQPQHF. The CDR3 nucleotides read TGCGCCAGCAGCCAAGCTAGCAATCAGCCCCAGCATTTT. J is TRBJ1-5 and V is TRBV4-1; D is uncertain. This CDR3 contains 13 residues. V lost 1 base, J lost 0 bases, and 1 base lay in between. The V gene's germline CDR1 is MGHRA and CDR2 YSYEKL.

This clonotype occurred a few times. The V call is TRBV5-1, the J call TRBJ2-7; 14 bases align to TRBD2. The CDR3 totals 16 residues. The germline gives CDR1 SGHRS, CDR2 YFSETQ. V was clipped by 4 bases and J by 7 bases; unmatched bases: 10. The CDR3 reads CASSPGLAGDVGEQYF. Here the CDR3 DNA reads TGCGCCAGCAGCCCGGGACTAGCGGGAGATGTTGGTGAGCAGTACTTC.

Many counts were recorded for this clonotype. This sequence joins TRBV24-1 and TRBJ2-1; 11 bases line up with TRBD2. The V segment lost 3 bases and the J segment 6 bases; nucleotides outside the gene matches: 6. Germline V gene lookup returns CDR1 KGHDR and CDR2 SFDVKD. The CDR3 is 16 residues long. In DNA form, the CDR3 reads TGTGCCACCAGTGATCCCGGGACTAGCGGTCTCAATGAGCAGTTCTTC. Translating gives CATSDPGTSGLNEQFF.

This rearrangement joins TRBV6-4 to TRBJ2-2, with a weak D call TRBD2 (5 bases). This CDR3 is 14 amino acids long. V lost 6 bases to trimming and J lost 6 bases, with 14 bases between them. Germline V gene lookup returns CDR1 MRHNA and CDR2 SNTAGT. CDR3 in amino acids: CASSSGMPAGELFF. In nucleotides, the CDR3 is TGTGCCAGCAGCTCCGGGATGCCCGCCGGGGAGCTGTTTTTT.

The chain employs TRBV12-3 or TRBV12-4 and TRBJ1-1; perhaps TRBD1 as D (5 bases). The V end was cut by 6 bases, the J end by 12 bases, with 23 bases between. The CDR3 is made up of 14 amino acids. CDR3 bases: TGTGCCAGCAGGTCCGGGACGGCCCTTTCTGGCTCTTTCTTT. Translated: CASRSGTALSGSFF.

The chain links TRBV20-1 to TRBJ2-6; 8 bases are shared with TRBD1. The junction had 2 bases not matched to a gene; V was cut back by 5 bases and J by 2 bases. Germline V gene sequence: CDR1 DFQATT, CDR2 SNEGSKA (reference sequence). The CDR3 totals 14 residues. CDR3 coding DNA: TGCAGTGCTGTACAGGGGGCTGGGGCCAACGTCCTGACTTTC. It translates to CSAVQGAGANVLTF.

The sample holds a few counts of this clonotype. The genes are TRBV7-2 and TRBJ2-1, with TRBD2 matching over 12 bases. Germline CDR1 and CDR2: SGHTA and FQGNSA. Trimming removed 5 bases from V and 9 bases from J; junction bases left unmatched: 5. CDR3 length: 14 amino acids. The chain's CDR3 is CASSPRTSGAEQFF. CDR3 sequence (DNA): TGTGCCAGCAGCCCCCGGACTAGCGGGGCTGAGCAGTTCTTC. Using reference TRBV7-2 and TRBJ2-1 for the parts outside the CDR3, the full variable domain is GAGVSQSPSNKVTEKGKDVELRCDPISGHTALYWYRQSLGQGLEFLIYFQGNSAPDKSGLPSDRFSAERTGGSVSTLTIQRTQQEDSAVYLCASSPRTSGAEQFFGPGTRLTVL.

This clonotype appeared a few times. Here the CDR3 DNA reads TGTGCCAGCAGCTTCCGCGGGCCCGAGCAGTACTTC. It specifies CASSFRGPEQYF. This rearrangement joins TRBV7-2 to TRBJ2-7; possible D gene TRBD2, 5 bases. Looked up from germline, CDR1 is SGHTA and CDR2 is FQGNSA. The V gene lost 3 bases and the J gene lost 6 bases, with 9 bases spanning the gap. CDR3 length: 12 amino acids.

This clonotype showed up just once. DNA of the CDR3: TGTGCCCGGAACGGGAGGGCAAAGTTCTACGAGCAGTACTTC. Translating it yields CARNGRAKFYEQYF. The chain has TRBV6-2 or TRBV6-3 and TRBJ2-7; 8 bases are a match to TRBD2. Losses at the gene ends were 11 bases for V and 3 bases for J; bases not matched to a gene: 12. The V gene's germline CDR1 is MNHEY and CDR2 SVGEGT. The CDR3 spans 14 residues.

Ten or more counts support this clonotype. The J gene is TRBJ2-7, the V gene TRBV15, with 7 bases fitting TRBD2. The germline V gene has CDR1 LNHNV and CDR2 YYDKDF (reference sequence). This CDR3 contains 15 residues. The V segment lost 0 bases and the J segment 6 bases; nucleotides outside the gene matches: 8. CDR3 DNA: TGTGCCACCAGCAGAGAGGCGGGAGTTCCCTCCGAGCAGTACGTC. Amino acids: CATSREAGVPSEQYV.

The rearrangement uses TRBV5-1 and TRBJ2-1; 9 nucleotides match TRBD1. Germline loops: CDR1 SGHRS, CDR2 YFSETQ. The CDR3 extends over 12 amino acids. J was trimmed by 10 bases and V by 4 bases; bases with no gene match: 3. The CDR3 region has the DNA TGCGCCAGCAGCACGGACAGGGGCGAGCAGTTCTTC. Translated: CASSTDRGEQFF. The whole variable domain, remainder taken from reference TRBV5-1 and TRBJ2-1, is KAGVTQTPRYLIKTRGQQVTLSCSPISGHRSVSWYQQTPGQGLQFLFEYFSETQRNKGNFPGRFSGRQFSNSRSEMNVSTLELGDSALYLCASSTDRGEQFFGPGTRLTVL.

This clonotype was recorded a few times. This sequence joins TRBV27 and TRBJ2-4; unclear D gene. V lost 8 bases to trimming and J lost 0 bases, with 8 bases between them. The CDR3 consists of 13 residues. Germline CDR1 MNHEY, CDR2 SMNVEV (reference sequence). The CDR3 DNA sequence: TGTGCCAGCTCCGTCTTAGCCAAAAACATTCAGTACTTC. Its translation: CASSVLAKNIQYF.

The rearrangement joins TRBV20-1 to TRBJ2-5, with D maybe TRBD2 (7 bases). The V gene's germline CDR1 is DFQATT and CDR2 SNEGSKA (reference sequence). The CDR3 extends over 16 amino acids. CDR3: CRVGARSGGQKETQYF. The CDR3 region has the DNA TGCAGAGTTGGGGCGCGGTCCGGGGGGCAGAAAGAGACCCAGTACTTC.

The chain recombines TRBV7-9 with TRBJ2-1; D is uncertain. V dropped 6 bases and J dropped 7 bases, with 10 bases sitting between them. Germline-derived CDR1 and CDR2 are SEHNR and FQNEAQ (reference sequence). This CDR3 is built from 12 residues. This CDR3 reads CASSSIMNEQFF. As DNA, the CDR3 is TGTGCCAGCAGTTCAATAATGAATGAGCAGTTCTTC.

The CDR3 sequence is CASSGGHLSYNSPLHF. DNA of the CDR3: TGTGCCAGCAGCGGGGGACATCTCTCCTATAATTCACCCCTCCACTTT. J is TRBJ1-6 and V is TRBV12-3 or TRBV12-4; tentative D call: TRBD1 (6 bases). The CDR3 length is 16 residues. Trimming cost V 6 bases and J 0 bases, with 12 bases left between them.

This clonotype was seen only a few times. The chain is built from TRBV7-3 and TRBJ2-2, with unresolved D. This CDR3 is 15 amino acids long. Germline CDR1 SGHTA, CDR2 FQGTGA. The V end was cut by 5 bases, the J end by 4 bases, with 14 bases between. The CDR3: CASSPLSQSTGELFF. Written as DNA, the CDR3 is TGTGCCAGCAGCCCGCTTAGCCAATCCACCGGGGAGCTGTTTTTT. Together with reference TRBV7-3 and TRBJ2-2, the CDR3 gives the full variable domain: GAGVSQTPSNKVTEKGKYVELRCDPISGHTALYWYRQSLGQGPEFLIYFQGTGAADDSGLPNDRFFAVRPEGSVSTLKIQRTERGDSAVYLCASSPLSQSTGELFFGEGSRLTVL.

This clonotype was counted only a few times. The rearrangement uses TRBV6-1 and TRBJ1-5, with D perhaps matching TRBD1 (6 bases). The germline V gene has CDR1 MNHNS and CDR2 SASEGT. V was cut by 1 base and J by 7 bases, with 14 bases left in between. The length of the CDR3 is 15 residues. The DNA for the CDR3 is TGTGCCAGCAGTGAAGGAGGCAGGGGAATGCAGCCCCAGCATTTT. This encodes CASSEGGRGMQPQHF.

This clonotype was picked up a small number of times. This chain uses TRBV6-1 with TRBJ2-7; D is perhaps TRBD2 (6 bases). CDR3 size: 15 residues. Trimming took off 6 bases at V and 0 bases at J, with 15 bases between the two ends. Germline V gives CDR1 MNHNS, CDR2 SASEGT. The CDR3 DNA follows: TGTGCCAGCAGAGTTCTAGCGTTCAGCTCCTACGAGCAGTACTTC. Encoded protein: CASRVLAFSSYEQYF.

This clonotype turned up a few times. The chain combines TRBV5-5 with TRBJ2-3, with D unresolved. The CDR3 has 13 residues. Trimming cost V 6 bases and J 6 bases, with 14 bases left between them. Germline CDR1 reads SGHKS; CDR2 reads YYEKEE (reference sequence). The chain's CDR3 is CASNSEYSDTQYF. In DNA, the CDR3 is TGTGCCAGCAACTCCGAATATAGCGATACGCAGTATTTT.

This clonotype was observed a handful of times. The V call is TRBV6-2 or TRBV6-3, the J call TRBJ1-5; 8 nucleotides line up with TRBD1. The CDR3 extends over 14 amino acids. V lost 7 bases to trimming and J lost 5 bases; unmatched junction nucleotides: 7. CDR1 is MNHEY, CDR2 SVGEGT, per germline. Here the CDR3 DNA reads TGTGCCAGCAATAGACAGGGGAGGGATCAGCCCCAGCATTTT. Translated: CASNRQGRDQPQHF.

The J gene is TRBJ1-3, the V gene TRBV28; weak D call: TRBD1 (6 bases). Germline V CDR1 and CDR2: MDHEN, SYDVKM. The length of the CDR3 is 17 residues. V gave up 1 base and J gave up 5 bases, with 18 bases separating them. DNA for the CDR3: TGTGCCAGCAGTTTATTATTAGGGGGAAAAGTTAGAAACACCATATATTTT. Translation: CASSLLLGGKVRNTIYF.